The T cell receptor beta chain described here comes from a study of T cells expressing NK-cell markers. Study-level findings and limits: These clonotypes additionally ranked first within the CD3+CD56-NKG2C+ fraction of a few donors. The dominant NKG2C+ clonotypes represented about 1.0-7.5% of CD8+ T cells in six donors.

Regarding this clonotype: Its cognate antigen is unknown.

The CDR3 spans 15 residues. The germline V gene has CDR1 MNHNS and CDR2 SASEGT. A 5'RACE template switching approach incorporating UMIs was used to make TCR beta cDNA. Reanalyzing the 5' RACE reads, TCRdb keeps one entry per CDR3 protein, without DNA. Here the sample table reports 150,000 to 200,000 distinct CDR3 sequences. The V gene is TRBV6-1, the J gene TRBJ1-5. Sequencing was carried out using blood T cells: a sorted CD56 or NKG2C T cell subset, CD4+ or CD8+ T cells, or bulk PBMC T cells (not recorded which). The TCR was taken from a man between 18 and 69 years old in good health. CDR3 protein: CASSEDVAGNQPQHF.